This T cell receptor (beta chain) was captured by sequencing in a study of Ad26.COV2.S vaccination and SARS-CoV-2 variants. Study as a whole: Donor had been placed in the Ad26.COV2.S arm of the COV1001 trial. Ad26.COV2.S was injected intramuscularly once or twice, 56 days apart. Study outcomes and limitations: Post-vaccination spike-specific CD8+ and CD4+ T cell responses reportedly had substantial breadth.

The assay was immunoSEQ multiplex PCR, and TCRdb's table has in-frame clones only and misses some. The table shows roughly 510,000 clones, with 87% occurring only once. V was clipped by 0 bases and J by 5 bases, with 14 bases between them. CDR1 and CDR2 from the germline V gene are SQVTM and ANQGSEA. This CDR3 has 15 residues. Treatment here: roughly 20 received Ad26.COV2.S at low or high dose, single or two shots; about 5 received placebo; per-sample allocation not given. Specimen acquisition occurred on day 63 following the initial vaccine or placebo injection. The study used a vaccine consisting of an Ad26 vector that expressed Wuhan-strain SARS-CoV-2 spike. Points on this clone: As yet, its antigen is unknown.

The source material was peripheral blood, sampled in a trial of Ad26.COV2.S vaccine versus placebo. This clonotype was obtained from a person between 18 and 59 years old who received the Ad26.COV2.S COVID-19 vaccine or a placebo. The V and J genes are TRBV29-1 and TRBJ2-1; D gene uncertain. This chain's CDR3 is CSVEDFRAANNEQFF. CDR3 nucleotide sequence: TGCAGCGTTGAAGATTTTCGGGCAGCCAACAATGAGCAGTTCTTC.